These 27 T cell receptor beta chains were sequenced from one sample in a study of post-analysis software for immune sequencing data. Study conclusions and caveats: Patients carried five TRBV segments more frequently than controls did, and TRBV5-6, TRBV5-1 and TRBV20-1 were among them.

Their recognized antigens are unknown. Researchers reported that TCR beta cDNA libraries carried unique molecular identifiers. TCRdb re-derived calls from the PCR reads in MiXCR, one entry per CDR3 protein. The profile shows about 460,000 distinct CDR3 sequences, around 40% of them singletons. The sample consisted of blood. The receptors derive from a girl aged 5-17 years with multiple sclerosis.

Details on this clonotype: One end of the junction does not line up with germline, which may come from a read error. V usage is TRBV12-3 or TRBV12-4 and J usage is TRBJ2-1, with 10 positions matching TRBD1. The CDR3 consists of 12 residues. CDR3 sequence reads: CASSLGGTGEVF. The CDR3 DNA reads TGTGCCAGCAGTTTAGGTGGGACAGGGGAGGTCTTC.

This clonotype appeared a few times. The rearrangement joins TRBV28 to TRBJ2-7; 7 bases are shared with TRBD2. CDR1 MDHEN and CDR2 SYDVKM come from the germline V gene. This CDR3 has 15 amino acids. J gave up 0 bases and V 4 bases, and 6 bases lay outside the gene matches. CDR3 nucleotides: TGTGCCAGCAGTTCCAGACTAGCAGGCTCCTACGAGCAGTACTTC. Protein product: CASSSRLAGSYEQYF.

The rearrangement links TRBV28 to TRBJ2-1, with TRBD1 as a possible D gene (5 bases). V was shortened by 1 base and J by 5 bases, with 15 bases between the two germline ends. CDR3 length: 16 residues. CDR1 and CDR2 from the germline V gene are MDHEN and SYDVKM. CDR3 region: CASSLYAQGRNNEQFF. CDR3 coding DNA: TGTGCCAGCAGTTTATACGCTCAGGGCAGGAACAATGAGCAGTTCTTC.

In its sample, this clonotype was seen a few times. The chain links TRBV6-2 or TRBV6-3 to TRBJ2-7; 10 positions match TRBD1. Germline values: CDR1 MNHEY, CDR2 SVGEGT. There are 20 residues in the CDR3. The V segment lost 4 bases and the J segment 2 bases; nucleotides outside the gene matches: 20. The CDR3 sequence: CASSSGTGDTTGQAPYEQYF. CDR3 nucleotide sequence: TGTGCCAGCAGTTCGGGGACAGGGGATACAACCGGCCAAGCCCCCTACGAGCAGTACTTC.

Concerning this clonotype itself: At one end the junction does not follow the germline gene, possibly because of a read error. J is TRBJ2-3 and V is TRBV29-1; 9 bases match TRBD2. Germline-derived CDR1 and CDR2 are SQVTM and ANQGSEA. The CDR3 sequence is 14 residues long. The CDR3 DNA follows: TGCAGCGTTGTTGCGGGAGGGCCAGGAGATGCGCAGTATTTT. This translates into CSVVAGGPGDAQYF.

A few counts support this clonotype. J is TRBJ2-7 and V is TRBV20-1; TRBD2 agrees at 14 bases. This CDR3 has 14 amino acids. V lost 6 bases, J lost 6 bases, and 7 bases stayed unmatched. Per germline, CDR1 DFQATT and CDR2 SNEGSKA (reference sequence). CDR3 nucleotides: TGCAGTGCCGAAGGGACTAGCGGGAGCTCCGAGCAGTACTTC. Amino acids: CSAEGTSGSSEQYF.

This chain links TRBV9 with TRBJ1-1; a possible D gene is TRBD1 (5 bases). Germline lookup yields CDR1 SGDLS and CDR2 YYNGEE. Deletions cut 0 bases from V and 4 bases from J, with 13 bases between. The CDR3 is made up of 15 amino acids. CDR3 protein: CASSVVTEGGTEAFF. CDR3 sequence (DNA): TGTGCCAGCAGCGTAGTGACAGAAGGCGGCACTGAAGCTTTCTTT.

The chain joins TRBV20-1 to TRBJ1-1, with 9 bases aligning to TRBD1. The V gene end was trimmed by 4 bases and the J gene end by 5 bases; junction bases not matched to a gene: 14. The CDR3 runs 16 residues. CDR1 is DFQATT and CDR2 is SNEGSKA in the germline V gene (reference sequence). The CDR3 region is CSAMNLGQGRWTEAFF. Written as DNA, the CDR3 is TGCAGTGCTATGAACCTGGGACAGGGAAGGTGGACTGAAGCTTTCTTT.

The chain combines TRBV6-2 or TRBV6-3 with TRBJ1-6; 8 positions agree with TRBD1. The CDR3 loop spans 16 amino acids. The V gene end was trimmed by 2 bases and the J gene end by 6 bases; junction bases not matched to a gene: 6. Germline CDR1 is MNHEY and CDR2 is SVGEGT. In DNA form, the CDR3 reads TGTGCCAGCAGTTACGCCGGTGGACAGGGTAATTCACCCCTCCACTTT. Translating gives CASSYAGGQGNSPLHF.

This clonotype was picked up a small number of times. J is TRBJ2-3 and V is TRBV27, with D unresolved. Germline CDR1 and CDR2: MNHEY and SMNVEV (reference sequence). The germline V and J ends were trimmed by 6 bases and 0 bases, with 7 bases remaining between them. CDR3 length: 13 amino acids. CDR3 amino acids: CASSSYSTDTQYF. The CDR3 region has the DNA TGTGCCAGCAGCTCTTATAGCACAGATACGCAGTATTTT.

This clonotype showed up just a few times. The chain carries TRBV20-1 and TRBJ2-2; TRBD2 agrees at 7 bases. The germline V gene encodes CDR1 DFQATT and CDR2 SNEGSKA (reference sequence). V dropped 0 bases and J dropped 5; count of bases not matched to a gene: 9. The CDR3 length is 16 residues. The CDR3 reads CSARESGRSWTGELFF. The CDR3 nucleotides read TGCAGTGCTAGAGAATCCGGGAGGAGCTGGACCGGGGAGCTGTTTTTT.

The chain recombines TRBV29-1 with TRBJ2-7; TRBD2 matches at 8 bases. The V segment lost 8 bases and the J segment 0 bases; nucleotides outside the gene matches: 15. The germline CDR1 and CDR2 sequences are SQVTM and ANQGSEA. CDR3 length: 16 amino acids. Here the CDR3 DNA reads TGCAGCAGAACCAGTGTCGGGAGGGCTCTCTCCTACGAGCAGTACGTC. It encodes CSRTSVGRALSYEQYV.

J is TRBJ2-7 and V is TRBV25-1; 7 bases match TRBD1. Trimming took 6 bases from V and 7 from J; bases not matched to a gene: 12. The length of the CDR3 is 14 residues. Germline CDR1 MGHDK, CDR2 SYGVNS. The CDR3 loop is CASSRDSLGMEQYF. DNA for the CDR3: TGTGCCAGCAGCCGGGACAGCTTGGGGATGGAGCAGTACTTC.

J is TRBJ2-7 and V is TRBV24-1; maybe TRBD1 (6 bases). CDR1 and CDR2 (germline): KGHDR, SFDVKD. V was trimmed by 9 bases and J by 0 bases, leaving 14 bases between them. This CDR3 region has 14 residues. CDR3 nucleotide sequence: TGTGCCACCTCAAGCACAGGGAGCTCCTACGAGCAGTACTTC. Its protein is CATSSTGSSYEQYF.

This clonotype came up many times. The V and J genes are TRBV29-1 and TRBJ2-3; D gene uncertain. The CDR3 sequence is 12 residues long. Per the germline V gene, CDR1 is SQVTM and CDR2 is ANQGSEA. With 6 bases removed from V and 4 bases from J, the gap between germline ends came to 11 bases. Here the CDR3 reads CSVGQDADTQYF. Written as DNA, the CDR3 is TGCAGCGTCGGTCAGGACGCAGATACGCAGTATTTT.

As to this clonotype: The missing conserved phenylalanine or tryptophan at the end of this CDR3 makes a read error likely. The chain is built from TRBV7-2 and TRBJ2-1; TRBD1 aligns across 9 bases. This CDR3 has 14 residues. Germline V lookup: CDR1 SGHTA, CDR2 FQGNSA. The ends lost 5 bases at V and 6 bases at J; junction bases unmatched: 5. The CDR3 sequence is CASSPQTGGNEQFY. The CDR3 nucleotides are TGTGCCAGCAGCCCGCAGACAGGGGGCAATGAGCAGTTCTAC.

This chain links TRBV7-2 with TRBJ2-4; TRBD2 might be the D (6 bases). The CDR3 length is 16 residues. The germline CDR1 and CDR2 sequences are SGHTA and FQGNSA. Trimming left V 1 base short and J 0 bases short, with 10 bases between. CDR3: CASSLGTGVAKNIQYF. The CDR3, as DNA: TGTGCCAGCAGCTTAGGGACGGGGGTAGCCAAAAACATTCAGTACTTC.

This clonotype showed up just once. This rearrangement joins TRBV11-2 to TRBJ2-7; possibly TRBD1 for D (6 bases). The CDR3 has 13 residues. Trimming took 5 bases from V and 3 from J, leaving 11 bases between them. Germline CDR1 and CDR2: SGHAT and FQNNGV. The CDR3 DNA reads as TGTGCCAGCAGCATCGGGACACTCTACGAGCAGTACTTC. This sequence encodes CASSIGTLYEQYF.

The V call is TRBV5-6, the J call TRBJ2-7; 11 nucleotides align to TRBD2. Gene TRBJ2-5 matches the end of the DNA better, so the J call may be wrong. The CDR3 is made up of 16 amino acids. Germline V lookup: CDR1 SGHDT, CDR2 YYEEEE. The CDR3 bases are TGTGCCAGCAGCTTGGTGCGACTAGCGGGAAAAGAGACCCAGTACTTC. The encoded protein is CASSLVRLAGKETQYF.

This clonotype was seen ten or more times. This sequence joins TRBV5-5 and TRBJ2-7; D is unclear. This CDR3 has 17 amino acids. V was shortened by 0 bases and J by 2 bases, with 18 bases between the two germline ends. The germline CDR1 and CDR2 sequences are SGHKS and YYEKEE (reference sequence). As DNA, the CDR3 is TGTGCCAGCAGCTTGGCCCCCTCGCTCTCAATGGCCTACGAGCAGTACTTC. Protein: CASSLAPSLSMAYEQYF. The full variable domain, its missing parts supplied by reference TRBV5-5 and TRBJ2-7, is DAGVTQSPTHLIKTRGQQVTLRCSPISGHKSVSWYQQVLGQGPQFIFQYYEKEERGRGNFPDRFSARQFPNYSSELNVNALLLGDSALYLCASSLAPSLSMAYEQYFGPGTRLTVT.

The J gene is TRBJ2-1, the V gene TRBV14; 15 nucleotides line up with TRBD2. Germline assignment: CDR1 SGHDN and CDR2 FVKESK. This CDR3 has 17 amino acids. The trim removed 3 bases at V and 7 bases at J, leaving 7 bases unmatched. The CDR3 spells CASSQFRGTSGRNEQFF. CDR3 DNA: TGTGCCAGCAGCCAGTTTCGCGGGACTAGCGGGAGGAATGAGCAGTTCTTC.

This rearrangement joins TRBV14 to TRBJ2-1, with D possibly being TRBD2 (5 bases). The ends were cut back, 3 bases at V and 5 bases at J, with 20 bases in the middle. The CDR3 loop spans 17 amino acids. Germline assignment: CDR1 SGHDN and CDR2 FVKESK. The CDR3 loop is CASSQTLGQGGHNEQFF. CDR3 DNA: TGTGCCAGCAGCCAGACCCTAGGCCAAGGAGGTCACAATGAGCAGTTCTTC.

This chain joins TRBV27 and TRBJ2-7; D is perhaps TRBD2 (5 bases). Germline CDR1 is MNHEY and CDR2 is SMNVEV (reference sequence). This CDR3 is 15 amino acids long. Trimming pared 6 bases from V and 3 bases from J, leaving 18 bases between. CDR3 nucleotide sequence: TGTGCCAGCAGCCCCACTAGTTTTGGGGTCTACGAGCAGTACTTC. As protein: CASSPTSFGVYEQYF.

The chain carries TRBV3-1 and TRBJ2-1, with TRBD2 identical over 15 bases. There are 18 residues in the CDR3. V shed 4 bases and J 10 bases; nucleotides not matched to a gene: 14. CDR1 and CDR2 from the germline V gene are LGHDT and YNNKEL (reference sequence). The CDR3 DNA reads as TGTGCCAGCAGCCGACGGTGGGAGGGGACTAGCGGGAGGAGAGAGCAGTTCTTC. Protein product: CASSRRWEGTSGRREQFF.

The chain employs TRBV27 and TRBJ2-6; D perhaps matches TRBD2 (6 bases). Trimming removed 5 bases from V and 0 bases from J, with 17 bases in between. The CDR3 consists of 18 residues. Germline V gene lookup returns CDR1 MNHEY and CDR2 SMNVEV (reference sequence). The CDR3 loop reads CASSASGLLDSGANVLTF. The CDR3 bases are TGTGCCAGCAGTGCCTCGGGACTCCTCGACTCTGGGGCCAACGTCCTGACTTTC.

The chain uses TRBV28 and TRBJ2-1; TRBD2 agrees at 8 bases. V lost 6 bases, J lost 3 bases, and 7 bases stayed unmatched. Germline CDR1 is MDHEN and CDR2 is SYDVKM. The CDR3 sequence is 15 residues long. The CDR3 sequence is CASRPSGGLYNEQFF. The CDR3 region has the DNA TGTGCCAGCAGGCCCTCGGGGGGGCTCTACAATGAGCAGTTCTTC.

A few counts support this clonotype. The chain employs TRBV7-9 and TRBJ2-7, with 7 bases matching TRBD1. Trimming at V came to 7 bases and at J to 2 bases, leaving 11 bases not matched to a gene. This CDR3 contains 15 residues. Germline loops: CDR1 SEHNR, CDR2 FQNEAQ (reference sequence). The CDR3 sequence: CASNQGRDSTYEQYF. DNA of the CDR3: TGTGCCAGCAACCAAGGCCGGGACAGCACCTACGAGCAGTACTTC.